Listed here are 21 T cell receptor beta chains from one sample, sequenced in a study of post-analysis software for immune sequencing data. Points from the study as a whole: Four or five TRBV segments occurring more often in patients than controls included TRBV5-6, TRBV5-1 and TRBV20-1.

These receptors are not linked to any known antigen. Prepared libraries of TCR beta cDNA carried unique molecular identifiers. TCRdb passed the PCR reads through MiXCR, listing each CDR3 protein once. The table includes about 820,000 distinct CDR3 sequences, approximately 50% detected once. Sequenced sample: blood. These receptor sequences come from a girl between 10 and 17 years old with multiple sclerosis.

Here the CDR3 DNA reads TGTGCCAGCAGCCTCCAGCTGACTAGCGGACTTCACACAGATACGCAGTATTTT. Its protein product is CASSLQLTSGLHTDTQYF. V usage is TRBV5-6 and J usage is TRBJ2-3; 9 bases are shared with TRBD2. CDR1 is SGHDT and CDR2 is YYEEEE in the germline V gene. The V gene end was trimmed by 4 bases and the J gene end by 2 bases; junction bases not matched to a gene: 14. The CDR3 has 18 residues.

The genes are TRBV5-1 and TRBJ2-1; 7 bases fit TRBD1. Germline CDR1 reads SGHRS; CDR2 reads YFSETQ. J lost 9 bases, V lost 0 bases, and 12 bases had no gene match. The CDR3 extends over 16 amino acids. CDR3: CASSLGVDRRLSEQFF. CDR3 nucleotide sequence: TGCGCCAGCAGCTTGGGGGTGGACAGGCGGTTGAGTGAGCAGTTCTTC.

The CDR3 region has the DNA TGTGCCACCAGCAGAGAGGTCGGACTTGCTGGGGCCAACGTCCTGACTTTC. Protein product: CATSREVGLAGANVLTF. J is TRBJ2-6 and V is TRBV15; a possible D gene is TRBD2 (5 bases). CDR1 is LNHNV and CDR2 is YYDKDF in the germline V gene (reference sequence). Between the trimmed V and J ends, which lost 0 bases and 2 bases, there was a span of 11 bases. The CDR3 loop spans 17 amino acids.

The J gene is TRBJ2-7, the V gene TRBV12-3 or TRBV12-4; D is unclear. CDR3 length: 14 residues. V lost 7 bases and J lost 6, with 19 bases in between. This CDR3 reads CASNSGSLGCEQYF. For the CDR3, the DNA is TGTGCCAGCAACTCGGGCTCACTCGGCTGCGAGCAGTACTTC.

V and J are TRBV5-1 and TRBJ1-1; TRBD1 matches 9 bases. The CDR3 is 18 amino acids. J lost 0 bases, V lost 2 bases, and 11 bases had no gene match. CDR1 is SGHRS, CDR2 YFSETQ, per germline. The CDR3 spells CASSLGTRQGVMNTEAFF. The CDR3 DNA is TGCGCCAGCAGCTTAGGAACGAGACAGGGGGTAATGAACACTGAAGCTTTCTTT. Filled out from reference TRBV5-1 and TRBJ1-1, the complete variable domain reads KAGVTQTPRYLIKTRGQQVTLSCSPISGHRSVSWYQQTPGQGLQFLFEYFSETQRNKGNFPGRFSGRQFSNSRSEMNVSTLELGDSALYLCASSLGTRQGVMNTEAFFGQGTRLTVV.

As concerns this clonotype: One junction end does not reproduce the germline sequence, and a read error may be involved. The chain joins TRBV5-6 to TRBJ2-6, with D possibly being TRBD2 (6 bases). Germline lookup yields CDR1 SGHDT and CDR2 YYEEEE. This CDR3 has 17 residues. CDR3 loop: CASSLYGGSSGANVRTF. CDR3 nucleotides: TGTGCCAGCAGCTTGTACGGGGGTAGCTCTGGGGCCAACGTCCGGACTTTC.

This clonotype has just a few counts. The chain recombines TRBV20-1 with TRBJ1-2; no clear D. The CDR3 extends over 13 amino acids. CDR1 and CDR2 from the germline V gene are DFQATT and SNEGSKA (reference sequence). V was pared by 2 bases and J by 4 bases, with 11 bases between. The CDR3 DNA follows: TGCAGTGCTAGAAAGTCGGCGAGCTATGGCTACACCTTC. Its translation is CSARKSASYGYTF.

This chain uses TRBV5-1 with TRBJ2-1, with a weak D call TRBD1 (6 bases). Germline-derived CDR1 and CDR2 are SGHRS and YFSETQ. CDR3 length equals 17 residues. V shed 4 bases and J shed 4 bases, with 21 bases lying between them. CDR3 sequence reads: CASSARQAGGLYNEQFF. In DNA, the CDR3 is TGCGCCAGCAGCGCACGACAGGCTGGCGGATTATACAATGAGCAGTTCTTC.

The CDR3 spells CSVVGQGGFYGYTF. The CDR3 nucleotides read TGCAGCGTTGTGGGACAGGGAGGGTTCTATGGCTACACCTTC. The genes are TRBV29-1 and TRBJ1-2; 9 bases are a match to TRBD1. V trimming: 4 bases; J trimming: 4 bases; junction bases outside the gene matches: 7. The germline V gene has CDR1 SQVTM and CDR2 ANQGSEA. This CDR3 spans 14 amino acids.

This chain uses TRBV30 with TRBJ2-1; 10 nucleotides line up with TRBD2. Losses at the gene ends were 0 bases for V and 10 bases for J; bases not matched to a gene: 9. This CDR3 comprises 15 residues. Germline CDR1 is GTSNPN and CDR2 is SVGIG (reference sequence). The CDR3 reads CAWSVQAGGLREQFF. In DNA, the CDR3 is TGTGCCTGGAGTGTACAAGCGGGAGGGCTTCGCGAGCAGTTCTTC.

This clonotype was recorded once. CDR3 in DNA: TGCAGTGCTAGAGATGGAGGAGGCTCCTACAATGAGCAGTTCTTC. It encodes CSARDGGGSYNEQFF. The V gene is TRBV20-1, the J gene TRBJ2-1; a weak D match, TRBD2 (5 bases). In germline, CDR1 is DFQATT, CDR2 SNEGSKA (reference sequence). Trimming took off 0 bases at V and 0 bases at J, with 9 bases between the two ends. CDR3 length: 15 amino acids.

This clonotype was counted between two and nine times. This sequence joins TRBV27 and TRBJ2-2; possible D gene TRBD1, 6 bases. Trimming removed 0 bases at V and 5 bases at J, with 13 bases between. There are 16 residues in the CDR3. Germline CDR1 MNHEY, CDR2 SMNVEV (reference sequence). CDR3 bases: TGTGCCAGCAGTTTATCCTCAGGGGCCGGGACCGGGGAGCTGTTTTTT. It is translated as CASSLSSGAGTGELFF.

The chain is built from TRBV12-3 or TRBV12-4 and TRBJ2-5; D possibly uses TRBD1 or TRBD2 (7 bases each). The J call is in doubt because the DNA end fits TRBJ2-7 better. The CDR3 is 16 residues long. CDR3 protein: CASSFVEAGGLYEQYF. Here the CDR3 DNA reads TGTGCCAGCAGTTTCGTGGAGGCAGGGGGACTATACGAGCAGTACTTC.

The J gene is TRBJ2-1, the V gene TRBV4-1; D might be TRBD1 (5 bases). The germline CDR1 and CDR2 sequences are MGHRA and YSYEKL. The CDR3 is 18 residues long. The V and J ends lost 0 bases and 4 bases respectively, with 19 bases between them. The CDR3 sequence is CASSQEPMDKVRYNEQFF. The DNA for the CDR3 is TGCGCCAGCAGCCAAGAGCCAATGGACAAGGTGAGGTACAATGAGCAGTTCTTC.

The J gene is TRBJ2-1, the V gene TRBV20-1; D is unclear. This CDR3 is 13 amino acids long. Germline CDR1 DFQATT, CDR2 SNEGSKA (reference sequence). Here the CDR3 DNA reads TGCAGGGCGTGGCGCGACTCCTACAATGAGCAGTTCTTC. Amino acids: CRAWRDSYNEQFF.

The chain joins TRBV7-2 to TRBJ1-5; possibly TRBD1 for D (5 bases). The CDR3 contains 16 residues. V was pared by 1 base and J by 4 bases, with 14 bases between. The germline V gene has CDR1 SGHTA and CDR2 FQGNSA. The CDR3 nucleotides read TGTGCCAGCAGCTTAGATCAGGGCTTCCTAAATCAGCCCCAGCATTTT. It yields the protein CASSLDQGFLNQPQHF.

This clonotype has a single count. This sequence joins TRBV7-6 and TRBJ1-4, with D possibly matching TRBD1 (5 bases). The CDR3 length is 17 residues. CDR1 is SGHVS, CDR2 FNYEAQ, per germline. Deletions cut 1 base from V and 2 bases from J, with 14 bases between. The CDR3 is CASSLEWLGTTNEKLFF. The CDR3 DNA reads TGTGCCAGCAGCTTAGAGTGGCTGGGGACTACTAATGAAAAACTGTTTTTT.

The chain uses TRBV6-5 and TRBJ2-1; D gene uncertain. The CDR3 runs 14 residues. CDR1 and CDR2 (germline): MNHEY, SVGAGI. Trimming removed 3 bases at V and 6 bases at J, with 12 bases between. The CDR3: CASSYMKVSNEQFF. CDR3 coding DNA: TGTGCCAGCAGTTATATGAAGGTCTCCAATGAGCAGTTCTTC.

This clonotype was picked up a small number of times. The rearrangement uses TRBV4-2 and TRBJ2-1; 10 nucleotides agree with TRBD1. The V gene end was trimmed by 3 bases and the J gene end by 7 bases; junction bases not matched to a gene: 3. This CDR3 has 14 amino acids. From germline, CDR1 is LGHNA and CDR2 YNFKEQ. DNA of the CDR3: TGTGCCAGCAGCCACCCGGGACAGGGGAATGAGCAGTTCTTC. Its protein is CASSHPGQGNEQFF.

The CDR3 bases are TGCGCCAGCAGCTTGGATAGGGGCCTGAACACTGAAGCTTTCTTT. Translated: CASSLDRGLNTEAFF. The J gene is TRBJ1-1, the V gene TRBV5-1; D might be TRBD1 (5 bases). Trimming took off 0 bases at V and 0 bases at J, with 9 bases between the two ends. The CDR3 is 15 amino acids. CDR1 is SGHRS and CDR2 is YFSETQ in the germline V gene. Full variable domain (rest looked up from reference TRBV5-1 and TRBJ1-1): KAGVTQTPRYLIKTRGQQVTLSCSPISGHRSVSWYQQTPGQGLQFLFEYFSETQRNKGNFPGRFSGRQFSNSRSEMNVSTLELGDSALYLCASSLDRGLNTEAFFGQGTRLTVV.

This chain connects TRBV6-2 or TRBV6-3 to TRBJ2-7; D might be TRBD2 (6 bases). Trimming removed 5 bases from V and 3 bases from J, with 14 bases in between. The CDR3 has 14 amino acids. Germline CDR1 reads MNHEY; CDR2 reads SVGEGT. The CDR3 region has the DNA TGTGCCAGCAGTCCCCGGCGGGGCCTCTACGAGCAGTACTTC. The encoded protein is CASSPRRGLYEQYF.